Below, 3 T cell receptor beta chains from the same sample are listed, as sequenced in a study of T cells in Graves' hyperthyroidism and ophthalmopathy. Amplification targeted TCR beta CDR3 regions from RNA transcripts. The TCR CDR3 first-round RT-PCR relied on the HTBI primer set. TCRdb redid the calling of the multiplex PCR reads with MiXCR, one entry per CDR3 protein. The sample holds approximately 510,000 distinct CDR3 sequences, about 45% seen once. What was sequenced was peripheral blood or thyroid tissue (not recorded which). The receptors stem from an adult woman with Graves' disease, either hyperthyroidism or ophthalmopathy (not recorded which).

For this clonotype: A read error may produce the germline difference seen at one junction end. The chain's CDR3 is CASSLGPLGQGWIRF. DNA of the CDR3: TGTGCCAGCAGCTTAGGTCCATTGGGACAGGGCTGGATCAGGTTT. The V gene is TRBV7-8, the J gene TRBJ1-1, with 9 bases fitting TRBD1. Germline V gene sequence: CDR1 SGHVS, CDR2 FQNEAQ. The CDR3 is 15 amino acids.

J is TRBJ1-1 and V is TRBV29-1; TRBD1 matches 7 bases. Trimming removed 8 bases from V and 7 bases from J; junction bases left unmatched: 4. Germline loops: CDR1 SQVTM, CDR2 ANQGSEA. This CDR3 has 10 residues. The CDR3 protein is CSSNRGEAFF. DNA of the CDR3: TGCAGCTCCAACAGGGGTGAAGCTTTCTTT.

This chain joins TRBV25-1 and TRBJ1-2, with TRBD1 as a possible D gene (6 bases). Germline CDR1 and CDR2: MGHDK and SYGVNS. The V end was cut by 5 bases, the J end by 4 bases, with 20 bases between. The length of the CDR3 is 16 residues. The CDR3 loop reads CASSSVWQGLFYGYTF. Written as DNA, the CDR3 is TGTGCCAGCAGTTCGGTTTGGCAGGGGCTCTTCTATGGCTACACCTTC.